The 26 T cell receptor beta chains below come from one sample, sequenced in a study of shared clonotypes between healthy human individuals. TCRdb's table, derived via immunoSEQ multiplex PCR, lists solely in-frame clones and lacks some. Of more than 2 million clones listed, 85% to 95% are singletons. Sequenced input: naive CD4+ T cells sorted from blood. Documented subset: CD45RA+ positively selected. These receptors were obtained from a man between 18 and 29 years old in good health.

This rearrangement joins TRBV2 to TRBJ1-3; D gene unclear. The V end was cut by 3 bases, the J end by 1 base, with 7 bases between. The CDR3 covers 14 residues. CDR1 SNHLY and CDR2 FYNNEI come from the germline V gene. The CDR3 is CASSDTGSGNTIYF. CDR3 nucleotide sequence: TGTGCCAGCAGTGATACGGGATCTGGAAACACCATATATTTT.

The chain uses TRBV18 and TRBJ2-5; either TRBD1 or TRBD2 may fit D (5 bases each). V gave up 3 bases and J gave up 5 bases, with 10 bases separating them. The CDR3 totals 13 residues. Germline CDR1 reads KGHSH; CDR2 reads LQKENI. The CDR3, as DNA: TGTGCCAGCTCACCCCCCGGGGACGAGACCCAGTACTTC. Translation gives CASSPPGDETQYF.

The genes are TRBV4-1 and TRBJ2-5, with D hard to call. Per the germline V gene, CDR1 is MGHRA and CDR2 is YSYEKL. The germline V and J ends were trimmed by 3 bases and 5 bases, with 10 bases remaining between them. This CDR3 comprises 13 residues. This CDR3 is CASSHTAGETQYF. The CDR3 DNA is TGCGCCAGCAGCCACACGGCCGGGGAGACCCAGTACTTC.

The CDR3 DNA follows: TGTGCCTGGAGCGCCTGGGACGAAGCTTTCTTT. Its translation: CAWSAWDEAFF. This chain uses TRBV30 with TRBJ1-1; tentatively, D is TRBD1 (5 bases). Germline V gene lookup returns CDR1 GTSNPN and CDR2 SVGIG (reference sequence). The CDR3 is made up of 11 amino acids. Trimming shortened V by 3 bases and J by 8 bases, and 10 bases separated the two germline ends.

The chain is built from TRBV4-2 and TRBJ2-3; D unresolved. Trimming took 2 bases from V and 6 from J, leaving 6 bases between them. This CDR3 has 12 residues. Germline CDR1 is LGHNA and CDR2 is YNFKEQ. The CDR3 bases are TGTGCCAGCAGCCAACCACCGGATACGCAGTATTTT. This sequence encodes CASSQPPDTQYF.

The chain links TRBV18 to TRBJ2-7, with D perhaps matching TRBD2 (6 bases). CDR1 and CDR2 from the germline V gene are KGHSH and LQKENI. The CDR3 contains 13 residues. Trimming cost V 4 bases and J 5 bases, with 12 bases left between them. This CDR3 is CASSLTSPHEQYF. CDR3 sequence (DNA): TGTGCCAGCTCACTTACTAGCCCCCACGAGCAGTACTTC.

The chain has TRBV29-1 and TRBJ1-2; 7 positions agree with TRBD1. CDR1 and CDR2 from the germline V gene are SQVTM and ANQGSEA. The CDR3 contains 15 residues. V trimming: 6 bases; J trimming: 3 bases; junction bases outside the gene matches: 13. The DNA of the CDR3 is TGCAGCGTCAAGACAGGGCTCACCCGTGACTATGGCTACACCTTC. This codes for CSVKTGLTRDYGYTF.

V and J are TRBV7-9 and TRBJ1-2; D unclear. Between the trimmed V and J ends, which lost 2 bases and 8 bases, there was a span of 12 bases. CDR1 is SEHNR, CDR2 FQNEAQ, per germline (reference sequence). The CDR3 is 13 residues long. CDR3 residues: CASSLNILPGYTF. Written as DNA, the CDR3 is TGTGCCAGCAGCTTAAATATCCTTCCCGGCTACACCTTC.

The chain is built from TRBV6-6 and TRBJ1-6; D not certain. Looked up from germline, CDR1 is MNHNY and CDR2 is SVGAGI (reference sequence). This CDR3 has 16 amino acids. Trimming took 0 bases from V and 6 from J, leaving 12 bases between them. As DNA, the CDR3 is TGTGCCAGCAGTTACTCGATACCGGACCTTAATTCACCCCTCCACTTT. Translated: CASSYSIPDLNSPLHF.

This clone appeared a few times. This chain connects TRBV6-6 to TRBJ1-5; maybe TRBD1 (6 bases). In germline, CDR1 is MNHNY, CDR2 SVGAGI (reference sequence). Trimming pared 4 bases from V and 2 bases from J, leaving 15 bases between. The CDR3 sequence is 16 residues long. The CDR3 loop is CASSSRDKEGNQPQHF. Here the CDR3 DNA reads TGTGCCAGCAGTTCCCGGGACAAAGAAGGCAATCAGCCCCAGCATTTT.

V usage is TRBV6-5 and J usage is TRBJ1-6; D is ambiguous. CDR3 length: 14 residues. Trimming removed 5 bases from V and 14 bases from J, with 19 bases in between. Germline V gene lookup returns CDR1 MNHEY and CDR2 SVGAGI. The CDR3 bases are TGTGCCAGCAGTCTGATGGACCGCCCGGTTTCCCTCCACTTT. It is translated as CASSLMDRPVSLHF.

The chain links TRBV7-9 to TRBJ2-7, with unresolved D. In germline, CDR1 is SEHNR, CDR2 FQNEAQ (reference sequence). The germline V and J ends were trimmed by 6 bases and 2 bases, with 8 bases remaining between them. This CDR3 region has 12 residues. CDR3 bases: TGTGCCAGCAGTCGACGCCCCTACGAGCAGTACTTC. Translation gives CASSRRPYEQYF.

The chain carries TRBV6-5 and TRBJ2-7; D possibly matches TRBD1 or TRBD2 (6 bases each). Germline CDR1 and CDR2: MNHEY and SVGAGI. Trimming left V 2 bases short and J 6 bases short, with 17 bases between. This CDR3 spans 15 amino acids. The CDR3 sequence: CASSYPSGARSEQYF. The CDR3 DNA follows: TGTGCCAGCAGTTACCCCTCGGGGGCGAGGAGCGAGCAGTACTTC.

This clone was picked up one time. In the same sample, other DNA sequences code for this CDR3. V usage is TRBV6-5 and J usage is TRBJ2-7; the match to TRBD2 covers 11 bases. Germline lookup yields CDR1 MNHEY and CDR2 SVGAGI. The CDR3 covers 15 residues. J gave up 0 bases and V 4 bases, and 2 bases lay outside the gene matches. The chain's CDR3 is CASSSGLAGSYEQYF. The CDR3 DNA sequence: TGTGCCAGCAGTTCTGGACTAGCGGGCTCCTACGAGCAGTACTTC.

The DNA for the CDR3 is TGTGCCAGCTCACCACGGCCAGGGGAGGGGGAGCAGTACTTC. It translates to CASSPRPGEGEQYF. The V gene is TRBV18, the J gene TRBJ2-7; TRBD2 is a possible D gene (7 bases). This CDR3 contains 14 residues. The germline V gene has CDR1 KGHSH and CDR2 LQKENI. V shed 1 base and J shed 7 bases, with 14 bases lying between them. Full variable domain (rest looked up from reference TRBV18 and TRBJ2-7): NAGVMQNPRHLVRRRGQEARLRCSPMKGHSHVYWYRQLPEEGLKFMVYLQKENIIDESGMPKERFSAEFPKEGPSILRIQQVVRGDSAAYFCASSPRPGEGEQYFGPGTRLTVT.

The J gene is TRBJ2-1, the V gene TRBV7-2, with D maybe TRBD2 (6 bases). V was clipped by 1 base and J by 15 bases, with 19 bases between them. The CDR3 contains 14 residues. From germline, CDR1 is SGHTA and CDR2 FQGNSA. CDR3 bases: TGTGCCAGCAGCTTAGGCGGGGCGCTGCCCGGGCGGTTCTTC. It codes for CASSLGGALPGRFF.

As concerns this clone: The same CDR3 is also encoded by other DNA sequences in this sample. The chain links TRBV5-1 to TRBJ2-3; D gene ambiguous. Between the trimmed V and J ends, which lost 0 bases and 0 bases, there was a span of 8 bases. This CDR3 is built from 15 residues. Germline CDR1 SGHRS, CDR2 YFSETQ. The CDR3 DNA follows: TGCGCCAGCAGCTTGGACAGCTCTAGCACAGATACGCAGTATTTT. Encoded protein: CASSLDSSSTDTQYF.

A single count supports this clone. The chain links TRBV2 to TRBJ1-2; D uncertain. Germline values: CDR1 SNHLY, CDR2 FYNNEI. V lost 4 bases and J lost 4, with 10 bases in between. The CDR3 is made up of 13 amino acids. This chain's CDR3 is CASSVSSTYGYTF. The CDR3 nucleotides are TGTGCCAGCAGTGTTTCCAGCACCTATGGCTACACCTTC.

The chain carries TRBV10-3 and TRBJ2-7, with TRBD2 matching 11 bases. The CDR3 is 16 amino acids. CDR1 and CDR2 from the germline V gene are ENHRY and SYGVKD. After removal of 5 bases from V and 0 bases from J, the junction contained 6 bases not matched to a gene. The chain's CDR3 is CAISLGTSGASYEQYF. The CDR3 DNA is TGTGCCATCAGTCTCGGGACTAGCGGAGCCTCCTACGAGCAGTACTTC.

This chain connects TRBV5-6 to TRBJ1-1, with D perhaps TRBD1 (6 bases). Germline loops: CDR1 SGHDT, CDR2 YYEEEE. The CDR3 contains 15 residues. Trimming took off 4 bases at V and 2 bases at J, with 15 bases between the two ends. The CDR3: CASSGTSVGNTEAFF. For the CDR3, the DNA is TGTGCCAGCAGCGGGACATCGGTCGGAAACACTGAAGCTTTCTTT.

The chain joins TRBV25-1 to TRBJ2-7; D perhaps matches TRBD2 (7 bases). The length of the CDR3 is 14 residues. Germline CDR1 reads MGHDK; CDR2 reads SYGVNS. Trimming removed 7 bases at V and 4 bases at J, with 17 bases between. The CDR3: CASTPGGAGYEQYF. The CDR3 region has the DNA TGTGCCAGCACCCCTGGGGGGGCTGGATACGAGCAGTACTTC.

Note on this clone: Its ends do not fully match the called genes, so a read error is possible. This rearrangement joins TRBV28 to TRBJ2-7, with 9 nucleotides matching TRBD1. Per germline, CDR1 MDHEN and CDR2 SYDVKM. The CDR3 loop spans 12 amino acids. The CDR3 DNA reads as TGTGCCAGCAGTTTATGGGAGGACAGGGGCCCCTTC. This gives the protein CASSLWEDRGPF. Drawing the rest from reference TRBV28 and TRBJ2-7, the complete variable domain is DVKVTQSSRYLVKRTGEKVFLECVQDMDHENMFWYRQDPGLGLRLIYFSYDVKMKEKGDIPEGYSVSREKKERFSLILESASTNQTSMYLCASSLWEDRGPFGPGTRLTVT.

CDR3 amino acids: CASSPSGSSYEQYF. The CDR3 DNA sequence: TGCGCCAGCAGCCCAAGCGGGAGCTCCTACGAGCAGTACTTC. The rearrangement links TRBV5-1 to TRBJ2-7, with 8 bases lining up with TRBD2. The CDR3 loop spans 14 amino acids. With 4 bases clipped from V and 0 bases from J, the junction kept 3 bases outside the gene matches. CDR1 and CDR2 (germline): SGHRS, YFSETQ.

The rearrangement joins TRBV2 to TRBJ1-2; D may be TRBD1 (5 bases). Trimming cost V 2 bases and J 2 bases, with 15 bases left between them. Germline CDR1 and CDR2: SNHLY and FYNNEI. The CDR3 loop spans 16 amino acids. As DNA, the CDR3 is TGTGCCAGCAGTGAAAGGGGCAGGGAAGGGAACTATGGCTACACCTTC. Protein product: CASSERGREGNYGYTF.

This clone was observed a single time. The CDR3 DNA reads TGTGCCAGCAGCGTAGGGACTAGCGACCCTTACAATGAGCAGTTCTTC. Translation: CASSVGTSDPYNEQFF. The chain joins TRBV9 to TRBJ2-1; 9 bases line up with TRBD2. V gave up 0 bases and J gave up 4 bases; unmatched junction bases: 5. CDR3 length: 16 amino acids. Germline V lookup: CDR1 SGDLS, CDR2 YYNGEE.

V and J are TRBV2 and TRBJ2-3, with 9 bases matching TRBD1. The CDR3 length is 14 residues. Trimming removed 3 bases from V and 4 bases from J; junction bases left unmatched: 2. Germline V gene data show CDR1 as SNHLY and CDR2 as FYNNEI. In DNA, the CDR3 is TGTGCCAGCAGTGACAGGACAGGGGCAGATACGCAGTATTTT. Protein sequence: CASSDRTGADTQYF.